Listed below are T cell receptor beta chains from one sample, sequenced in a study of technical replicates of blood from several donors. Clones were read by immunoSEQ multiplex PCR, and TCRdb kept only the in-frame ones, dropping some. Among 95,000 to 100,000 clones listed, 96% were seen once. Input material: T cells isolated from PBMCs. Receptors originate from a human donor in good health. Each CDR3 is given without its conserved first and last residue.

v_call: TRBV5-6
j_call: TRBJ1-5
cdr3_aa: ASSLTGYSNQPQH

v_call: TRBV6-1
j_call: TRBJ2-1
cdr3_aa: ASTLRGVGYNEQF

v_call: TRBV6-5
j_call: TRBJ2-1
cdr3_aa: ASRLAGVINEQF

v_call: TRBV28
j_call: TRBJ1-2
cdr3_aa: ASTGGAGSYGYT

v_call: TRBV6-6
j_call: TRBJ1-2
cdr3_aa: ASSDRGWGYT

v_call: TRBV4-1
j_call: TRBJ1-1
cdr3_aa: ASSRVGQNTEAF

v_call: TRBV6-5
j_call: TRBJ1-6
cdr3_aa: ASSSRQGVHNSPLH

v_call: TRBV28
j_call: TRBJ2-3
cdr3_aa: ASVFSAGGRDTQY

v_call: TRBV11-3
j_call: TRBJ1-1
cdr3_aa: ASSLERLGVAGGTEAF

v_call: TRBV5-8
j_call: TRBJ1-4
cdr3_aa: ASRSGVGDEKLF

v_call: TRBV19
j_call: TRBJ2-7
cdr3_aa: ASKAGLASYEQY

v_call: TRBV9
j_call: TRBJ2-2
cdr3_aa: ASSVSYRSPNTGELF

v_call: TRBV7-9
j_call: TRBJ2-1
cdr3_aa: ASSFIPSEGNEQF

v_call: TRBV10-3
j_call: TRBJ2-7
cdr3_aa: AISDPSRTGWNEQY

v_call: TRBV6-5
j_call: TRBJ1-2
cdr3_aa: ASWDRANYGYT

v_call: TRBV4-1
j_call: TRBJ1-4
cdr3_aa: ASSQGEVVSNEKLF

v_call: TRBV14
j_call: TRBJ1-4
cdr3_aa: ASSPLNFRDSNEKLF

v_call: TRBV18
j_call: TRBJ2-7
cdr3_aa: ASSPRTALTYEQY

v_call: TRBV7-6
j_call: TRBJ1-4
cdr3_aa: ASSKGPGEADGEKLF

v_call: TRBV4-1
j_call: TRBJ1-2
cdr3_aa: ASSHQGFNT

v_call: TRBV7-9
j_call: TRBJ2-3
cdr3_aa: ASSPYGGSLISTDTQY

v_call: TRBV18
j_call: TRBJ1-4
cdr3_aa: ASSQGTGKGEKLF

v_call: TRBV28
j_call: TRBJ1-1
cdr3_aa: ASSDSNTEAF

v_call: TRBV5-5
j_call: TRBJ2-7
cdr3_aa: ASSEGTSGGIYEQY

v_call: TRBV6-1
j_call: TRBJ1-4
cdr3_aa: ASSDGGATNEKLF

v_call: TRBV9
j_call: TRBJ2-3
cdr3_aa: ASSTGTSGSMDTQY

v_call: TRBV6-5
j_call: TRBJ2-2
cdr3_aa: ASSYTRNTGELF

v_call: TRBV25-1
j_call: TRBJ1-1
cdr3_aa: ASSGRVNTEAF

v_call: TRBV7-9
j_call: TRBJ1-2
cdr3_aa: ASNSGSVDGYT

v_call: TRBV6-5
j_call: TRBJ1-1
cdr3_aa: ASSSTGGFGEAF

v_call: TRBV7-9
j_call: TRBJ2-7
cdr3_aa: ASSLSQRQGFNEQY

v_call: TRBV5-1
j_call: TRBJ2-2
cdr3_aa: ASSLVAGEYTGELF

v_call: TRBV7-9
j_call: TRBJ2-1
cdr3_aa: ASSLVDNEQF

v_call: TRBV10-3
j_call: TRBJ2-7
cdr3_aa: AIASGTNYEQY

v_call: TRBV7-2
j_call: TRBJ1-4
cdr3_aa: ASSLSTGREEKLF

v_call: TRBV27
j_call: TRBJ2-7
cdr3_aa: ASRGTGEFGEQY